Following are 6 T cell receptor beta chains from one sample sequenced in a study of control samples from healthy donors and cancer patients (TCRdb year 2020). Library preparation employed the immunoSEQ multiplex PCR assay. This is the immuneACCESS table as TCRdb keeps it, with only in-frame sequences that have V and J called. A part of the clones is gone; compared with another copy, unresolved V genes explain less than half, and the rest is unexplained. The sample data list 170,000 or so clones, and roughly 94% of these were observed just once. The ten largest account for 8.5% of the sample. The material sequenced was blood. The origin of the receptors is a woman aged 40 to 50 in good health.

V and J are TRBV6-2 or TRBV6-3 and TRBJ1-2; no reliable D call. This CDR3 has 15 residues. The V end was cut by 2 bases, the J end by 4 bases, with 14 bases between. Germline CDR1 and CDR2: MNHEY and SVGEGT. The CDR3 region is CASSYRARSGYGYTF. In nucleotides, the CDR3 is TGTGCCAGCAGTTACCGGGCACGGTCTGGCTATGGCTACACCTTC.

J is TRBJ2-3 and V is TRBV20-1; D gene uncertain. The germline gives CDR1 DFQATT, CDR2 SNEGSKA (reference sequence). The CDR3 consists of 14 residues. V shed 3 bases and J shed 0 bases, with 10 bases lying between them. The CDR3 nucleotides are TGCAGTGCTAGTAGGGATTCTAGCACAGATACGCAGTATTTT. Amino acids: CSASRDSSTDTQYF.

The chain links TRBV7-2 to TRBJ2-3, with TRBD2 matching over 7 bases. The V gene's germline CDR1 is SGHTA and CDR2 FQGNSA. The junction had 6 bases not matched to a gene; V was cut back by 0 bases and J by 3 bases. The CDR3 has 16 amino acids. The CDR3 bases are TGTGCCAGCAGCTTAGCGGGGGGGAGTAGTACAGATACGCAGTATTTT. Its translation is CASSLAGGSSTDTQYF.

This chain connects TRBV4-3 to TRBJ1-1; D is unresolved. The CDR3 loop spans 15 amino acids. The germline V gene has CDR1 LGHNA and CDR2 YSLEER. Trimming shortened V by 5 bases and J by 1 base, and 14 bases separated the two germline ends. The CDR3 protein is CASSELSDPNTEAFF. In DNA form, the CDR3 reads TGCGCCAGCAGCGAGTTATCGGACCCGAACACTGAAGCTTTCTTT.

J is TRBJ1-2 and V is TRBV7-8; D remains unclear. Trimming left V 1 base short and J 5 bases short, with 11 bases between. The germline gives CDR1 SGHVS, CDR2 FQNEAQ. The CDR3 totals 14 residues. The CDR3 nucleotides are TGTGCCAGCAGCTTAGTGGGCAGCCCATATGGCTACACCTTC. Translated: CASSLVGSPYGYTF.

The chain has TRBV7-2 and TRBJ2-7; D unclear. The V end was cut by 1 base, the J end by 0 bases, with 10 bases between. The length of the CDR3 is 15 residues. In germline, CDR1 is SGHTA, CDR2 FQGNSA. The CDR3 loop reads CASSLVVRNSYEQYF. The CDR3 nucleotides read TGTGCCAGCAGCTTAGTGGTCAGGAACTCCTACGAGCAGTACTTC.